Following are 5 T cell receptor beta chains from one sample sequenced in a study of T cell responses to AZD1222 COVID-19 vaccine. The method was immunoSEQ multiplex PCR; TCRdb's version includes in-frame clones alone and lacks a portion of them. The profile covers about 140,000 clones, with 70% to 90% appearing a single time and more than 5.5% taken by the ten largest. Here the sequenced sample was peripheral blood, taken on day 0 of AZD1222 vaccination. These receptors all stem from an adult in good health.

The chain has TRBV19 and TRBJ1-2; TRBD1 matches at 8 bases. After removal of 6 bases from V and 6 bases from J, the junction contained 6 bases not matched to a gene. This CDR3 spans 13 amino acids. Germline CDR1 LNHDA, CDR2 SQIVND (reference sequence). Written as DNA, the CDR3 is TGTGCCAGTAGGTCTACAGGGGGAAATGGCTACACCTTC. Protein product: CASRSTGGNGYTF.

The chain joins TRBV4-3 to TRBJ2-5; D not resolved. V was cut by 0 bases and J by 5 bases, with 7 bases left in between. The germline CDR1 and CDR2 sequences are LGHNA and YSLEER. The CDR3 runs 13 residues. CDR3 coding DNA: TGCGCCAGCAGCCAAGATATATTGGAGACCCAGTACTTC. Translating gives CASSQDILETQYF.

The chain combines TRBV7-9 with TRBJ2-7, with 8 bases matching TRBD1. The V and J ends lost 4 bases and 11 bases, in that order; junction bases with no gene match: 10. CDR1 and CDR2 from the germline V gene are SEHNR and FQNEAQ (reference sequence). There are 13 residues in the CDR3. CDR3 DNA sequence: TGTGCCAGCAGCTCAGACCTACAGGGGGATAAGTACTTC. Its protein is CASSSDLQGDKYF.

This rearrangement joins TRBV30 to TRBJ1-6; 7 bases fit TRBD1. This CDR3 comprises 15 residues. V was pared by 1 base and J by 7 bases, with 7 bases of the junction left unmatched. Germline CDR1 and CDR2: GTSNPN and SVGIG (reference sequence). CDR3 coding DNA: TGTGCCTGGAGTGACCCCGACAGGGACAATTCACCCCTCCACTTT. This translates into CAWSDPDRDNSPLHF.

The chain couples TRBV19 to TRBJ2-3; 9 positions agree with TRBD2. After removal of 2 bases from V and 4 bases from J, the junction contained 4 bases not matched to a gene. The germline V gene has CDR1 LNHDA and CDR2 SQIVND (reference sequence). CDR3 length: 15 amino acids. CDR3 amino acids: CASSIMAGGPDTQYF. The CDR3 DNA is TGTGCCAGTAGTATAATGGCGGGAGGGCCAGATACGCAGTATTTT.